This TCR beta chain was profiled in a study of blood T cell repertoires in COVID-19. Study summary: From the United States, Italy and Spain came samples of acute and convalescent COVID-19.

Repertoires were generated with immunoSEQ multiplex PCR, while TCRdb's copy carries only in-frame clones and drops some. In the table there are 150,000 or so clones, about 76% of which are singletons. V was cut by 6 bases and J by 5 bases, with 14 bases left in between. Germline CDR1 reads SNHLY; CDR2 reads FYNNEI. The CDR3 covers 14 residues. Patients in Seattle were enrolled during active infection, then followed longitudinally. The genes are TRBV2 and TRBJ1-5; the D gene is possibly TRBD1 (5 bases). Sequencing input: peripheral blood. The sequence derives from a woman aged 65 to 85 with COVID-19, enrolled during active disease. Here the CDR3 DNA reads TGTGCCAGCAGGGGATGGACAATCGATCAGCCCCAGCATTTT. It is translated as CASRGWTIDQPQHF. The entire variable domain, with the rest obtained from reference TRBV2 and TRBJ1-5, is as follows: EPEVTQTPSHQVTQMGQEVILRCVPISNHLYFYWYRQILGQKVEFLVSFYNNEISEKSEIFDDQFSVERPDGSNFTLKIRSTKLEDSAMYFCASRGWTIDQPQHFGDGTRLSIL.